Included here is one T cell receptor (beta chain) sequence, with context. Germline loops: CDR1 SGHRS, CDR2 YFSETQ. Trimming removed 1 base from V and 4 bases from J, with 17 bases in between. This CDR3 spans 17 amino acids. The data stem from a study of shared clonotypes between healthy human individuals. Sequencing was at deep level. The replicate PCRs on unsorted PBMC were given approximately 300 ng DNA, which is about 30,000 T cell genomes. Measured with immunoSEQ multiplex PCR; TCRdb has only the in-frame clones, and not every one. Of about 510,000 clones in the sample, about three quarters were seen once. Donors were healthy HIV-negative adults without recently reported acute infections or vaccinations.

The clonotype comes from a woman aged 40 to 50 in good health. Some clones in this sample may be carry-over from other donors' samples. The specimen sequenced was PBMCs. The genes are TRBV5-1 and TRBJ2-2, with a weak D call TRBD1 (6 bases). As DNA, the CDR3 is TGCGCCAGCAGCTTGCAGGGGCAGGGGCTTGTCACCGGGGAGCTGTTTTTT. Protein: CASSLQGQGLVTGELFF.